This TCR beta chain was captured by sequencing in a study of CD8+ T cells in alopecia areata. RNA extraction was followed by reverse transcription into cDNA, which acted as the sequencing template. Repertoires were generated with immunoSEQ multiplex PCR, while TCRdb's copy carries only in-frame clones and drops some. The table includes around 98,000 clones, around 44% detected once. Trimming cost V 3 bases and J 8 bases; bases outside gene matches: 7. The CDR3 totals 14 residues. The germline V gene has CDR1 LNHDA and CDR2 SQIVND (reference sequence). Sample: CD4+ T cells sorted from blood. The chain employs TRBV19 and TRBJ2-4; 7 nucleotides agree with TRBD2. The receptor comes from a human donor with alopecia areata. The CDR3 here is CASSIRRGGDIQYF. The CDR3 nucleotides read TGTGCCAGTAGTATCAGGAGGGGAGGGGACATTCAGTACTTC.